These 20 T cell receptor beta chains originate from one sample sequenced in a study of identical twins. One entry per CDR3 protein results from TCRdb running MiXCR on the 5' RACE reads. The data show approximately 890,000 distinct CDR3 sequences, 9% to 15% seen once. This sample was also put to use in a study of yellow fever vaccine responses in identical twins.

The source material was PBMCs. Every receptor here comes from a woman between 18 and 29 years old in good health.

This clonotype was seen a few times. The CDR3 coding sequence is TGTGCCAGCAGCCCGGAGGAGCTCTACTACGAGCAGTACGTC. This codes for CASSPEELYYEQYV. The V and J genes are TRBV28 and TRBJ2-7; D is perhaps TRBD2 (5 bases). Trimming stripped 6 bases from V and 3 bases from J, with 15 bases between. CDR3 length: 14 amino acids. The germline V gene encodes CDR1 MDHEN and CDR2 SYDVKM.

This clonotype was counted many times. The gene calls are TRBV7-8 and TRBJ2-3; 10 bases are a match to TRBD2. In germline, CDR1 is SGHVS, CDR2 FQNEAQ. V was clipped by 5 bases and J by 1 base; unmatched bases: 3. The CDR3 spans 15 residues. CDR3 sequence (DNA): TGTGCCAGCAGCCATCTAGCGGGGGGCACAGATACGCAGTATTTT. Encoded protein: CASSHLAGGTDTQYF.

Only a few counts were recorded for this clonotype. The chain recombines TRBV7-9 with TRBJ2-1; 8 bases are a match to TRBD2. Germline V gene data show CDR1 as SEHNR and CDR2 as FQNEAQ (reference sequence). The CDR3 spans 16 residues. The CDR3 loop reads CALPGVTSGDNNEQFF. DNA for the CDR3: TGTGCTCTGCCAGGGGTTACTAGCGGAGACAACAATGAGCAGTTCTTC.

The chain links TRBV7-2 to TRBJ1-5; tentatively, D is TRBD1 (5 bases). The CDR3 is made up of 14 amino acids. Germline loops: CDR1 SGHTA, CDR2 FQGNSA. Trimming shortened V by 7 bases and J by 6 bases, and 16 bases separated the two germline ends. CDR3 in DNA: TGTGCCAGCACCCCCAGGGAGGAAGGTCAGCCCCAGCATTTT. Amino acids: CASTPREEGQPQHF.

This clonotype was found a few times. The chain uses TRBV27 and TRBJ2-2; 14 bases line up with TRBD2. The CDR3 is made up of 19 amino acids. With 4 bases clipped from V and 4 bases from J, the junction kept 11 bases outside the gene matches. Germline CDR1 MNHEY, CDR2 SMNVEV (reference sequence). CDR3 coding DNA: TGTGCCAGCAGTTCAAGACTAGCGGGGGGGGGCCTAGGCACCGGGGAGCTGTTTTTT. Its translation: CASSSRLAGGGLGTGELFF.

The J gene is TRBJ2-2, the V gene TRBV29-1; a possible D gene is TRBD2 (5 bases). Germline CDR1 and CDR2: SQVTM and ANQGSEA. The CDR3 loop spans 14 amino acids. With 4 bases removed from V and 5 bases from J, the gap between germline ends came to 14 bases. The CDR3 DNA reads TGCAGCGTTGGCGGGTGGGAAGGGACCGGGGAGCTGTTTTTT. Its translation: CSVGGWEGTGELFF.

The J gene is TRBJ1-5, the V gene TRBV24-1; 12 positions agree with TRBD1. CDR3 size: 16 residues. The J segment lost 7 bases and the V segment lost 4 bases, leaving 7 bases of the junction unmatched. Germline CDR1 and CDR2: KGHDR and SFDVKD. CDR3 in amino acids: CATSERDRGQEQPQHF. The CDR3 region has the DNA TGTGCCACCAGTGAACGGGACAGGGGGCAGGAACAGCCCCAGCATTTT.

The CDR3 is CASSLSSTEQFF. The CDR3 coding sequence is TGCGCCAGCAGCTTATCGAGTACAGAGCAGTTCTTC. The rearrangement links TRBV5-1 to TRBJ2-1; D is unresolved. Deletions cut 2 bases from V and 10 bases from J, with 10 bases between. CDR1 and CDR2 from the germline V gene are SGHRS and YFSETQ. CDR3 size: 12 residues.

In its sample, this clonotype was seen a few times. The J gene is TRBJ2-1, the V gene TRBV28; D remains unclear. The CDR3 spans 14 residues. Germline loops: CDR1 MDHEN, CDR2 SYDVKM. The V end was cut by 3 bases, the J end by 6 bases, with 12 bases between. CDR3: CASSFGLPPNEQFF. CDR3 bases: TGTGCCAGCAGTTTCGGCTTACCTCCCAATGAGCAGTTCTTC.

This clonotype was seen more than once but under ten times. The chain employs TRBV5-1 and TRBJ2-5; 7 bases match TRBD2. V dropped 5 bases and J dropped 1; count of bases not matched to a gene: 5. CDR1 is SGHRS, CDR2 YFSETQ, per germline. The CDR3 is 14 residues long. The CDR3 sequence: CASSTRGVQETQYF. The CDR3 DNA reads as TGCGCCAGCAGTACCCGGGGGGTCCAAGAGACCCAGTACTTC. Supplemented by reference TRBV5-1 and TRBJ2-5, the full variable domain reads KAGVTQTPRYLIKTRGQQVTLSCSPISGHRSVSWYQQTPGQGLQFLFEYFSETQRNKGNFPGRFSGRQFSNSRSEMNVSTLELGDSALYLCASSTRGVQETQYFGPGTRLLVL.

This clonotype has a count of ten or more. The chain has TRBV12-3 or TRBV12-4 and TRBJ2-3; 7 bases line up with TRBD2. V trimming: 6 bases; J trimming: 5 bases; junction bases outside the gene matches: 2. The CDR3 runs 12 residues. This CDR3 is CASSGRLDTQYF. In nucleotides, the CDR3 is TGTGCCAGCAGCGGGAGGTTAGATACGCAGTATTTT.

This clonotype was counted many times. This chain joins TRBV9 and TRBJ2-3; possible D gene TRBD1, 6 bases. The germline V gene encodes CDR1 SGDLS and CDR2 YYNGEE. This CDR3 contains 14 residues. Trimming left V 3 bases short and J 0 bases short, with 8 bases between. The DNA for the CDR3 is TGTGCCAGCAGCGAAGACAGGAGCACAGATACGCAGTATTTT. Translating gives CASSEDRSTDTQYF.

This clonotype was counted a few times. The gene calls are TRBV11-2 and TRBJ2-2; D uncertain. Germline loops: CDR1 SGHAT, CDR2 FQNNGV. The V end lost 5 bases, the J end lost 2 bases, and 21 bases lay between the germline ends. The CDR3 length is 18 residues. This CDR3 reads CASSHIRGRGPNTGELFF. In DNA form, the CDR3 reads TGTGCCAGCAGCCACATCCGTGGCCGTGGACCTAACACCGGGGAGCTGTTTTTT.

This clonotype was counted at least ten times. The V gene is TRBV28, the J gene TRBJ2-7, with 8 bases that match TRBD1. The CDR3 totals 14 residues. Germline V gives CDR1 MDHEN, CDR2 SYDVKM. V shed 8 bases and J 1 base; nucleotides not matched to a gene: 7. In DNA, the CDR3 is TGTGCCAGCCGGCGGACAGGGACTTCCTACGAGCAGTACTTC. It yields the protein CASRRTGTSYEQYF.

This clonotype was seen a few times. The rearrangement joins TRBV18 to TRBJ2-7; 7 positions match TRBD1. Germline V gene lookup returns CDR1 KGHSH and CDR2 LQKENI. This CDR3 comprises 16 residues. V gave up 2 bases and J gave up 1 base; unmatched junction bases: 8. The CDR3 sequence is CASSPTRDSFSYEQYV. CDR3 nucleotide sequence: TGTGCCAGCTCACCAACCCGGGACAGTTTTTCCTACGAGCAGTACGTC.

V is TRBV7-8 and J is TRBJ2-3, with D hard to call. Germline CDR1 SGHVS, CDR2 FQNEAQ. Between the trimmed V and J ends, which lost 3 bases and 0 bases, there was a span of 16 bases. This CDR3 comprises 17 residues. In DNA, the CDR3 is TGTGCCAGCAGCTTTCCCTTAGCTGCAACTAGCACAGATACGCAGTATTTT. This codes for CASSFPLAATSTDTQYF.

This clonotype was counted a few times. V gene TRBV24-1 combines with J gene TRBJ1-5, with a weak D call TRBD1 (5 bases). The CDR3 totals 13 residues. V was cut by 12 bases and J by 3 bases, with 14 bases left in between. The germline gives CDR1 KGHDR, CDR2 SFDVKD. The CDR3 DNA reads as TGTGCCGCCTCTCTAGGACACAATCAGCCCCAGCATTTT. It translates to CAASLGHNQPQHF.

At least ten counts were recorded for this clonotype. This sequence joins TRBV5-1 and TRBJ2-1; D call uncertain. This CDR3 contains 16 residues. Germline lookup yields CDR1 SGHRS and CDR2 YFSETQ. V gave up 3 bases and J gave up 0 bases, with 13 bases separating them. The chain's CDR3 is CASSSIEVSSYNEQFF. CDR3 nucleotide sequence: TGCGCCAGCAGCTCCATTGAGGTCAGCTCCTACAATGAGCAGTTCTTC.

This clonotype was seen a few times. The chain carries TRBV7-9 and TRBJ2-5; D remains unclear. This CDR3 contains 12 residues. The V and J ends lost 3 bases and 5 bases respectively, with 7 bases between them. CDR1 is SEHNR and CDR2 is FQNEAQ in the germline V gene (reference sequence). As DNA, the CDR3 is TGTGCCAGCAGCTTCTCGAGGGAGACCCAGTACTTC. It translates to CASSFSRETQYF.

This clonotype was seen more than once but under ten times. This chain uses TRBV6-2 or TRBV6-3 with TRBJ1-1; D call uncertain. Germline values: CDR1 MNHEY, CDR2 SVGEGT. CDR3 length equals 12 residues. Trimming removed 8 bases at V and 4 bases at J, with 11 bases between. CDR3 in DNA: TGTGCCAGCGGTGGTGGCGGCACTGAAGCTTTCTTT. It is translated as CASGGGGTEAFF.